The next 18 T cell receptor beta chains were all read from a single sample in a study of cytomegalovirus exposure and HLA in healthy donors. The PCR was carried out with 60 Vbeta primers and 13 Jbeta primers. Sequencing used immunoSEQ multiplex PCR; TCRdb keeps in-frame clones, though not all of them. The profile shows some 150,000 clones, roughly four fifths of them singletons. The sequenced material came from PBMCs. Source of these receptors: a woman between 18 and 30 years old in good health and CMV-seropositive.

The chain uses TRBV20-1 and TRBJ2-3; D gene ambiguous. Trimming shortened V by 6 bases and J by 6 bases, and 10 bases separated the two germline ends. Germline V CDR1 and CDR2: DFQATT, SNEGSKA (reference sequence). The CDR3 spans 11 residues. The DNA of the CDR3 is TGCAGTGCCCCACTCATGGATACGCAGTATTTT. This sequence encodes CSAPLMDTQYF.

The CDR3 nucleotides are TGTGCCAGCAGTGACCGCTACAGGGGGCGGCCGCGCGAGCAGTACTTC. It translates to CASSDRYRGRPREQYF. The chain combines TRBV2 with TRBJ2-7, with 9 bases identical to TRBD1. From germline, CDR1 is SNHLY and CDR2 FYNNEI. The CDR3 loop spans 16 amino acids. The V gene end was trimmed by 3 bases and the J gene end by 6 bases; junction bases not matched to a gene: 12.

The J gene is TRBJ2-1, the V gene TRBV27, with 7 bases lining up with TRBD1. The CDR3 loop spans 14 amino acids. V lost 1 base, J lost 6 bases, and 3 bases stayed unmatched. The germline V gene has CDR1 MNHEY and CDR2 SMNVEV (reference sequence). CDR3 DNA sequence: TGTGCCAGCAGTTTATTGACAGGGAGCAATGAGCAGTTCTTC. Translated, it gives CASSLLTGSNEQFF.

V and J are TRBV6-6 and TRBJ2-1, with D tentatively TRBD1 (5 bases). Germline CDR1 MNHNY, CDR2 SVGAGI (reference sequence). V was shortened by 2 bases and J by 9 bases, with 14 bases between the two germline ends. The CDR3 runs to 14 residues. The CDR3 loop is CASSYDLGRGEQFF. CDR3 nucleotide sequence: TGTGCCAGCAGTTACGATCTGGGGCGAGGTGAGCAGTTCTTC.

This chain uses TRBV5-1 with TRBJ1-6, with TRBD1 identical over 7 bases. J lost 6 bases, V lost 4 bases, and 7 bases had no gene match. The germline gives CDR1 SGHRS, CDR2 YFSETQ. The CDR3 length is 15 residues. CDR3 region: CASSLPGQSNSPLHF. The DNA of the CDR3 is TGCGCCAGCAGCCTACCGGGACAGTCTAATTCACCCCTCCACTTT.

The chain carries TRBV5-6 and TRBJ2-7, with 7 positions matching TRBD1. CDR3 size: 16 residues. With V trimmed by 2 bases and J by 6 bases, 14 bases remained unmatched. Germline CDR1 is SGHDT and CDR2 is YYEEEE. Written as DNA, the CDR3 is TGTGCCAGCAGCTTTATTATCAGACAGGGAATCGCCGAGCAGTACTTC. Its protein product is CASSFIIRQGIAEQYF.

V gene TRBV5-6 combines with J gene TRBJ1-3; 7 bases match TRBD1. J gave up 4 bases and V 4 bases, and 8 bases lay outside the gene matches. CDR3 size: 15 residues. Germline V gene sequence: CDR1 SGHDT, CDR2 YYEEEE. This CDR3 reads CASSASTGAGNTIYF. As DNA, the CDR3 is TGTGCCAGCAGCGCGTCTACAGGGGCCGGAAACACCATATATTTT.

J is TRBJ2-1 and V is TRBV2; D gene ambiguous. The CDR3 is 18 amino acids. Germline CDR1 and CDR2: SNHLY and FYNNEI. V was shortened by 1 base and J by 0 bases, with 16 bases between the two germline ends. Here the CDR3 reads CASSEEYGGPSSYNEQFF. CDR3 bases: TGTGCCAGCAGTGAAGAATACGGCGGCCCGAGCTCCTACAATGAGCAGTTCTTC.

The chain links TRBV19 to TRBJ2-5, with D tentatively TRBD1 (6 bases). The CDR3 consists of 13 residues. Per the germline V gene, CDR1 is LNHDA and CDR2 is SQIVND (reference sequence). The V gene lost 3 bases and the J gene lost 3 bases, with 8 bases spanning the gap. The DNA of the CDR3 is TGTGCCAGTAGTATCGGGACAAAAGAGACCCAGTACTTC. Its protein is CASSIGTKETQYF.

This clone was seen once. J is TRBJ1-1 and V is TRBV11-2; no reliable D call. V lost 7 bases to trimming and J lost 6 bases, with 15 bases between them. Germline values: CDR1 SGHAT, CDR2 FQNNGV. The CDR3 consists of 13 residues. The CDR3 loop is CASMLFTGAEAFF. In nucleotides, the CDR3 is TGTGCCAGCATGCTATTCACCGGAGCTGAAGCTTTCTTT.

The chain carries TRBV9 and TRBJ2-1; 9 nucleotides agree with TRBD2. Germline V gene lookup returns CDR1 SGDLS and CDR2 YYNGEE. This CDR3 is 16 amino acids long. The junction had 9 bases not matched to a gene; V was cut back by 0 bases and J by 8 bases. CDR3 amino acids: CASSVVAGGPGDEQFF. The CDR3 nucleotides read TGTGCCAGCAGCGTAGTGGCGGGGGGGCCGGGTGATGAGCAGTTCTTC. Full variable domain (missing parts from reference TRBV9 and TRBJ2-1): DSGVTQTPKHLITATGQRVTLRCSPRSGDLSVYWYQQSLDQGLQFLIQYYNGEERAKGNILERFSAQQFPDLHSELNLSSLELGDSALYFCASSVVAGGPGDEQFFGPGTRLTVL.

The chain couples TRBV5-1 to TRBJ2-1, with TRBD2 matching over 12 bases. This CDR3 is built from 17 residues. Germline loops: CDR1 SGHRS, CDR2 YFSETQ. V was clipped by 4 bases and J by 0 bases; unmatched bases: 5. The CDR3 DNA is TGCGCCAGCAGCCCGACTAGCGGGGGCCTCTCCTACAATGAGCAGTTCTTC. Translating gives CASSPTSGGLSYNEQFF.

In DNA form, the CDR3 reads TGTGCCAGCAGCTTCGACGTGGACAGCAACGTCCTGACTTTC. Translating it yields CASSFDVDSNVLTF. The chain joins TRBV2 to TRBJ2-6; possible D gene TRBD1, 6 bases. Germline loops: CDR1 SNHLY, CDR2 FYNNEI. V gave up 6 bases and J gave up 9 bases, with 15 bases separating them. This CDR3 has 14 amino acids.

The chain employs TRBV10-3 and TRBJ2-2, with a possible D match to TRBD2 (6 bases). The V and J ends lost 8 bases and 2 bases respectively, with 15 bases between them. Germline-derived CDR1 and CDR2 are ENHRY and SYGVKD. The length of the CDR3 is 15 residues. In DNA form, the CDR3 reads TGTGCCATCGGGCTGGCGGGGACTAACACCGGGGAGCTGTTTTTT. Translating it yields CAIGLAGTNTGELFF.

This rearrangement joins TRBV19 to TRBJ1-5; D remains ambiguous. The V end lost 5 bases, the J end lost 6 bases, and 17 bases lay between the germline ends. Per germline, CDR1 LNHDA and CDR2 SQIVND (reference sequence). The CDR3 extends over 15 amino acids. CDR3 sequence: CASSERTDVGQPQHF. The CDR3 region has the DNA TGTGCCAGTAGTGAACGCACAGATGTTGGTCAGCCCCAGCATTTT.

The gene calls are TRBV29-1 and TRBJ2-1; the match to TRBD2 covers 13 bases. The CDR3 length is 15 residues. The germline V gene encodes CDR1 SQVTM and CDR2 ANQGSEA. The V gene end was trimmed by 3 bases and the J gene end by 4 bases; junction bases not matched to a gene: 3. The DNA for the CDR3 is TGCAGCGTTGATCGGACTAGCGGGAGTTACAATGAGCAGTTCTTC. It specifies CSVDRTSGSYNEQFF.

This chain connects TRBV9 to TRBJ2-7, with 10 bases lining up with TRBD1. The junction had 5 bases not matched to a gene; V was cut back by 3 bases and J by 2 bases. The germline V gene has CDR1 SGDLS and CDR2 YYNGEE. The CDR3 extends over 15 amino acids. CDR3 in amino acids: CASSAGGTGAYEQYF. In DNA, the CDR3 is TGTGCCAGCAGCGCAGGCGGGACAGGGGCCTACGAGCAGTACTTC.

Only one count was recorded for this clone. The rearrangement uses TRBV28 and TRBJ2-1; possible D gene TRBD1, 5 bases. The CDR3 spans 14 residues. V lost 3 bases to trimming and J lost 6 bases, with 12 bases between them. The V gene's germline CDR1 is MDHEN and CDR2 SYDVKM. CDR3 DNA sequence: TGTGCCAGCAGTTTCCTCAGGGAACCCAATGAGCAGTTCTTC. Translating it yields CASSFLREPNEQFF. Complete variable domain (other parts from reference TRBV28 and TRBJ2-1): DVKVTQSSRYLVKRTGEKVFLECVQDMDHENMFWYRQDPGLGLRLIYFSYDVKMKEKGDIPEGYSVSREKKERFSLILESASTNQTSMYLCASSFLREPNEQFFGPGTRLTVL.